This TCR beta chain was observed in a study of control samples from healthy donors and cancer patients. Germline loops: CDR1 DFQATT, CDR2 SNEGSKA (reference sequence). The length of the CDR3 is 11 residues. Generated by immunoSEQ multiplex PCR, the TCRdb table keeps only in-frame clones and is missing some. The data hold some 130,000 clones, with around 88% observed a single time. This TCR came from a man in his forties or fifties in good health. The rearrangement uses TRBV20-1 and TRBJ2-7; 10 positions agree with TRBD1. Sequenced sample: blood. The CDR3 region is CRAGTGDEQYF. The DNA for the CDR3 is TGCAGGGCCGGGACAGGGGACGAGCAGTACTTC.